A selection of T cell receptor beta chains follows, all from one sample in a study of radiation and T cells in renal cell carcinoma. The assay was immunoSEQ multiplex PCR, and TCRdb's table has in-frame clones only and misses some. Counted here are about 150,000 clones, approximately 88% occurring once; the ten biggest clones make up 13%. Sample: blood, taken from a patient whose treatment included radiotherapy and nephrectomy. The receptors were sampled from a woman in her forties or fifties with renal cell carcinoma. Each CDR3 is given with its conserved first and last residue. Each record gives: V gene, J gene, CDR3 protein.

v_gene: TRBV4-1
j_gene: TRBJ2-1
CDR3aa: CASSQGISGGALGGFF

v_gene: TRBV18
j_gene: TRBJ1-5
CDR3aa: CASSPGQAINQPQHF

v_gene: TRBV5-5
j_gene: TRBJ1-1
CDR3aa: CASSRGFAFF

v_gene: TRBV5-4
j_gene: TRBJ1-2
CDR3aa: CASSWSDRMSGYTF

v_gene: TRBV30
j_gene: TRBJ2-1
CDR3aa: CAWRLFSYNEQFF

v_gene: TRBV10-2
j_gene: TRBJ1-1
CDR3aa: CASRGYTEAFF

v_gene: TRBV11-2
j_gene: TRBJ1-1
CDR3aa: CASTPSGGDDTEAFF

v_gene: TRBV11-1
j_gene: TRBJ2-5
CDR3aa: CASSLGGKWTGQETQYF

v_gene: TRBV9
j_gene: TRBJ2-5
CDR3aa: CASSVGSAQETQYF

v_gene: TRBV5-4
j_gene: TRBJ2-3
CDR3aa: CASRGRGETQYF

v_gene: TRBV14
j_gene: TRBJ2-7
CDR3aa: CASSQGTGYYEQYF

v_gene: TRBV6-5
j_gene: TRBJ1-4
CDR3aa: CASSTSATNEKLFF

v_gene: TRBV19
j_gene: TRBJ1-4
CDR3aa: CASSSSGTGDVGEKLFF

v_gene: TRBV5-1
j_gene: TRBJ2-1
CDR3aa: CASRGNPRQGENFMFF

v_gene: TRBV9
j_gene: TRBJ2-7
CDR3aa: CASSVGVRESSYEQYF

v_gene: TRBV6-5
j_gene: TRBJ2-7
CDR3aa: CASSPRTDSYEQYF

v_gene: TRBV12-5
j_gene: TRBJ2-5
CDR3aa: CASGPRRANPTQYF

v_gene: TRBV10-3
j_gene: TRBJ2-3
CDR3aa: CAIRETSGGTDTQYF

v_gene: TRBV6-6
j_gene: TRBJ2-1
CDR3aa: CASSYSVGGGLEQFF

v_gene: TRBV5-5
j_gene: TRBJ1-1
CDR3aa: CASSINSGDTEAFF

v_gene: TRBV6-5
j_gene: TRBJ1-2
CDR3aa: CASIGYGYTF

v_gene: TRBV19
j_gene: TRBJ2-1
CDR3aa: CASKGGIGSYNEQFF

v_gene: TRBV7-8
j_gene: TRBJ1-5
CDR3aa: CAGTPAGAVSNQPQHF

v_gene: TRBV19
j_gene: TRBJ2-5
CDR3aa: CATKGTSGGQETQYF

v_gene: TRBV5-6
j_gene: TRBJ2-1
CDR3aa: CASIRDRGYNEQFF

v_gene: TRBV19
j_gene: TRBJ1-5
CDR3aa: CASSIGTGNQPQHF

v_gene: TRBV5-1
j_gene: TRBJ2-1
CDR3aa: CASSLGGTSYNEQFF

v_gene: TRBV5-1
j_gene: TRBJ2-2
CDR3aa: CASSLSVRGTGELFF

v_gene: TRBV15
j_gene: TRBJ2-1
CDR3aa: CATSRDRGENYNEQFF

v_gene: TRBV5-4
j_gene: TRBJ1-2
CDR3aa: CASSAWTGQDHYGYTF

v_gene: TRBV9
j_gene: TRBJ2-7
CDR3aa: CASSRGQGNYEQYF

v_gene: TRBV6-5
j_gene: TRBJ2-3
CDR3aa: CASSRDSPPDTQYF

v_gene: TRBV9
j_gene: TRBJ1-4
CDR3aa: CASSNSDHRGSSEKLFF

v_gene: TRBV9
j_gene: TRBJ1-1
CDR3aa: CASSVVGEANTEAFF

v_gene: TRBV7-9
j_gene: TRBJ2-3
CDR3aa: CASSSWGDGHSTDTQYF

v_gene: TRBV5-6
j_gene: TRBJ1-5
CDR3aa: CASSSGPDAQHF

v_gene: TRBV5-1
j_gene: TRBJ2-2
CDR3aa: CASSLSQGGTGELFF

v_gene: TRBV25-1
j_gene: TRBJ2-6
CDR3aa: CASSGAGTTSGANVLTF

v_gene: TRBV19
j_gene: TRBJ1-5
CDR3aa: CASSRQGADNQPQHF

v_gene: TRBV7-9
j_gene: TRBJ1-4
CDR3aa: CASSLRSTDEKLFF

v_gene: TRBV19
j_gene: TRBJ1-3
CDR3aa: CASIPNRAGSGNTIYF

v_gene: TRBV5-1
j_gene: TRBJ1-6
CDR3aa: CASSLEGGRDSPLHF

v_gene: TRBV28
j_gene: TRBJ1-4
CDR3aa: CASSRSGGLSEKLFF

v_gene: TRBV6-1
j_gene: TRBJ1-2
CDR3aa: CASRGQDLRARYTF

v_gene: TRBV4-2
j_gene: TRBJ1-2
CDR3aa: CASSQTGQGGYGYTF

v_gene: TRBV5-5
j_gene: TRBJ1-1
CDR3aa: CASSLADSLNTEAFF